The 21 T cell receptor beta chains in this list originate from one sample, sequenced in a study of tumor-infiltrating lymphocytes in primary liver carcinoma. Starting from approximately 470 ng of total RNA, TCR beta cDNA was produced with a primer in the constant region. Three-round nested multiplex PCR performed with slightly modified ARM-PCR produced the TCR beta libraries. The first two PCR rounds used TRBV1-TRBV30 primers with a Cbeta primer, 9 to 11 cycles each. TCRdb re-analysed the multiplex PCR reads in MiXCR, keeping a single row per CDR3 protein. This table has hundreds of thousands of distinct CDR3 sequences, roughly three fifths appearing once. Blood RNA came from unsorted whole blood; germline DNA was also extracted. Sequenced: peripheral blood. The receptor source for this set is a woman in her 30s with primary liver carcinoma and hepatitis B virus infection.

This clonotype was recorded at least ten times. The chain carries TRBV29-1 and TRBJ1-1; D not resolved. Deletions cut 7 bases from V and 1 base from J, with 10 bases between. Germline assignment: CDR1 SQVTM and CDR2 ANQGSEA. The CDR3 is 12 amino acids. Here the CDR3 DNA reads TGCAGCGCATCTCGGGGGAACACTGAAGCTTTCTTT. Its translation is CSASRGNTEAFF.

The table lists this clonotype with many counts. The CDR3 here is CASRGKQGVRNTEAFF. DNA of the CDR3: TGTGCCAGCAGGGGGAAACAGGGTGTAAGGAACACTGAAGCTTTCTTT. The chain uses TRBV6-1 and TRBJ1-1, with D perhaps TRBD1 (6 bases). The germline V gene encodes CDR1 MNHNS and CDR2 SASEGT. The CDR3 is 16 amino acids. Trimming left V 6 bases short and J 1 base short, with 18 bases between.

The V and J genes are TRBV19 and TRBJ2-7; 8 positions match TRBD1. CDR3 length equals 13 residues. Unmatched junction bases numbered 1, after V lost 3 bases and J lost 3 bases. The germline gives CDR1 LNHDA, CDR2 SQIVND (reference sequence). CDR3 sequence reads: CASSIDRGYEQYF. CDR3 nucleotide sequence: TGTGCCAGTAGTATTGACAGGGGCTACGAGCAGTACTTC.

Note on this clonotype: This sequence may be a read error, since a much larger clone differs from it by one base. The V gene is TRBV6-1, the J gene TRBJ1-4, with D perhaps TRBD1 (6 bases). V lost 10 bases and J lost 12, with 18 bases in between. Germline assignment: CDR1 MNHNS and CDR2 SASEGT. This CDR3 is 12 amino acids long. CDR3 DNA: TGTGCCACCTCGGGGGCGGAAGAAGAACTGTTTTTT. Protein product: CATSGAEEELFF.

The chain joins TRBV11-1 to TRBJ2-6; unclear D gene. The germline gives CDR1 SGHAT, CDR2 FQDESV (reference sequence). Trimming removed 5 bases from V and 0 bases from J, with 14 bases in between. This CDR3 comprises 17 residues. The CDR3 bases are TGTGCCAGCAGCAAATCCCGTGGGGACTCTGGGGCCAACGTCCTGACTTTC. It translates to CASSKSRGDSGANVLTF.

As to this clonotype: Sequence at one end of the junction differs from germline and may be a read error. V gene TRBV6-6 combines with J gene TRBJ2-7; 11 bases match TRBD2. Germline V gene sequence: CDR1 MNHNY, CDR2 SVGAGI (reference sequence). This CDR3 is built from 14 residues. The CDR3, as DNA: TGTGGCAGCAGTGGACTAGCGGGCCTCTACGAACAGTACTTC. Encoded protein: CGSSGLAGLYEQYF.

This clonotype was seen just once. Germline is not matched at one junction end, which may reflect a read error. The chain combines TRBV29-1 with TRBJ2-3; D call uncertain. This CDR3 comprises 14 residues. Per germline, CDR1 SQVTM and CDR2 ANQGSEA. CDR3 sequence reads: CSVPSIGYTDTQYF. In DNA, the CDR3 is TGCAGCGTTCCTTCGATAGGATACACAGATACACAGTATTTT.

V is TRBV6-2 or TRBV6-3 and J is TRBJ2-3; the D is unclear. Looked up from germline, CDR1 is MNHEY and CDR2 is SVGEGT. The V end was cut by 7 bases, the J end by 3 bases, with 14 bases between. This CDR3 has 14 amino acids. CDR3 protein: CASKLHRLTDTQYF. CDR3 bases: TGTGCCAGCAAACTACACCGCTTGACAGATACGCAGTATTTT.

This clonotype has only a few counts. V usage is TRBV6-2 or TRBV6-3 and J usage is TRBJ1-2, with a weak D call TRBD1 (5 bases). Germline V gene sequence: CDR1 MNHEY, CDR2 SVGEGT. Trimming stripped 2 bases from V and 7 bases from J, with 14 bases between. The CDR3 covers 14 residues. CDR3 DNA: TGTGCCAGCAGTTACAGGCAGGGCTCGAGTGGCTACACCTTC. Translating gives CASSYRQGSSGYTF.

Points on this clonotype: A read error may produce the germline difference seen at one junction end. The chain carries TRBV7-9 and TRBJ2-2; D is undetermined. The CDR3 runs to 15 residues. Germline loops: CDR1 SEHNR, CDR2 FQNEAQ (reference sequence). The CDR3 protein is CASSLGMSNAGELFF. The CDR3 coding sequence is TGTGCCAGCAGCTTAGGAATGTCGAACGCCGGGGAGCTGTTTTTT.

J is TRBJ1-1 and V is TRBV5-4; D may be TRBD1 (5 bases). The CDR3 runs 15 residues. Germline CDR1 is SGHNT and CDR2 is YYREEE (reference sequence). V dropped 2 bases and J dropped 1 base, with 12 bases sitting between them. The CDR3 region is CASSLQQDPNTEAFF. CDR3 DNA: TGTGCCAGCAGCTTACAACAGGATCCGAACACTGAAGCTTTCTTT.

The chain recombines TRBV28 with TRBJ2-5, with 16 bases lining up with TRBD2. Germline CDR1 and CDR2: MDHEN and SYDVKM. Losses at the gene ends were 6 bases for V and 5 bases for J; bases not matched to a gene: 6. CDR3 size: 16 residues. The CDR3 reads CASSLGLAGGAETQYF. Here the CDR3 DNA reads TGTGCCAGCAGCTTGGGACTAGCGGGAGGGGCGGAGACCCAGTACTTC.

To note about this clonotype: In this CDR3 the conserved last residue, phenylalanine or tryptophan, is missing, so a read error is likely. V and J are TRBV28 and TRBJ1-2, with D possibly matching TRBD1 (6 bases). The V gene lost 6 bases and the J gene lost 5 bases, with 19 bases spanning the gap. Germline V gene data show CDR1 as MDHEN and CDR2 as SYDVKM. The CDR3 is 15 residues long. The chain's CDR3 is CASRRSGVIRYGYTL. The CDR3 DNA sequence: TGTGCCAGCAGACGATCAGGGGTGATACGGTATGGCTACACCCTC.

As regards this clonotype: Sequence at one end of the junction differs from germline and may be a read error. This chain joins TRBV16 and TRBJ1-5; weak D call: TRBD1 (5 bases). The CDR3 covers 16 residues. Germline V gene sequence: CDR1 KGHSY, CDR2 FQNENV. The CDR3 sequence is CANSQSWRSGGQPQHF. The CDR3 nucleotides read TGTGCCAACAGCCAATCGTGGCGTTCGGGGGGTCAGCCCCAGCATTTT.

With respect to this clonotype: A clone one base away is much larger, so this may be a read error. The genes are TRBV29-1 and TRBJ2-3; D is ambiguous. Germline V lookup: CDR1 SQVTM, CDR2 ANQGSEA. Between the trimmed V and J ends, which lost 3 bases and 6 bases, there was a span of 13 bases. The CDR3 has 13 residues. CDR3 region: CSVERRSRDTQYF. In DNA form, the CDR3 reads TGCAGCGTTGAGCGGCGGTCCAGGGATACGCAGTATTTT.

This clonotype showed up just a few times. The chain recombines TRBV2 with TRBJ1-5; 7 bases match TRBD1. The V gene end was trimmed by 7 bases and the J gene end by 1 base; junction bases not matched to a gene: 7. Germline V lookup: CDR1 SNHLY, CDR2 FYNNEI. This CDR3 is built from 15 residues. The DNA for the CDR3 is TGTGCCAGCACTCTAGGGACAGCCAGCAATCAGCCCCAGCATTTT. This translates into CASTLGTASNQPQHF.

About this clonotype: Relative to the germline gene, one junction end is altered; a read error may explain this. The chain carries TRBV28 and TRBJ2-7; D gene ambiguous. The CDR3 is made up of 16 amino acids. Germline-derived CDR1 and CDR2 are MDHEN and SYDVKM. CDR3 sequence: CASSSRPRLSSYEQYF. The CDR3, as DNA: TGCGCCAGCAGCTCCCGGCCCAGGCTTAGCTCCTACGAGCAGTACTTC.

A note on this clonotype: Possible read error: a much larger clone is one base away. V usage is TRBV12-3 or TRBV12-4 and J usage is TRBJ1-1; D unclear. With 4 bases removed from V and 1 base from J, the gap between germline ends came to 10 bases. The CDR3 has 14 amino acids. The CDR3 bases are TGTGCCAGCAGTTCTCCCCTATGGAACACTGAAGCTTTCTTT. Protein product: CASSSPLWNTEAFF.

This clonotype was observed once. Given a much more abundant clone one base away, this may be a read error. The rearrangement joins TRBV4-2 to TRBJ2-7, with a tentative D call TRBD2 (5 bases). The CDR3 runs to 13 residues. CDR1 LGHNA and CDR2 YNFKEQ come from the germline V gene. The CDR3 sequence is CVSGRTDSYEQYF. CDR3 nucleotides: TGTGTCAGCGGAAGGACGGACTCCTACGAGCAGTACTTC.

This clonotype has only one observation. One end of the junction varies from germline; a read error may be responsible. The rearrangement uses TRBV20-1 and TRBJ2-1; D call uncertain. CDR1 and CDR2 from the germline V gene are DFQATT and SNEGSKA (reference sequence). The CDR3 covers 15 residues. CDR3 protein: CSAGSTSSSYNVQFF. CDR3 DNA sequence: TGCAGTGCGGGATCTACCTCGAGCTCCTACAATGTGCAGTTCTTC.

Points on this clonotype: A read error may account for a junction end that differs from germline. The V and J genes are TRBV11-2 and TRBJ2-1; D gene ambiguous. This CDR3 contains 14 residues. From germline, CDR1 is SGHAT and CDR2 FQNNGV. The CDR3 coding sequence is TGTGCCAACAGCCTCTTATCGCGAAAGGGTGAGCAGTTCTTC. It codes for CANSLLSRKGEQFF.